The rows below give T cell receptor beta chains drawn from one sample of a study of T cells in Graves' hyperthyroidism and ophthalmopathy. TCRdb called the multiplex PCR reads again in MiXCR, with one record for every CDR3 protein. This table has 300,000 to 400,000 distinct CDR3 sequences, roughly 20% appearing once. Sequenced material: blood. Receptor source: a man in his late teens or twenties with Graves' ophthalmopathy. Each CDR3 is given with its conserved first and last residue. D genes are given only for firm matches. The size of a clone is reported for some rows only, either as once, few or many, or as a class for expanded clones.

>TRBJ1-2|.|.|TRBV28
TGTGCCAGCAGTTTCTTATATGGCTACACCTTC
CASSFLYGYTF
>TRBJ2-7|.|TRBD1|TRBV5-1
TGCGCCAGCAGCTTCGGGACAGGGAACGAGCAGTACTTC
CASSFGTGNEQYF
>TRBJ2-7|many|TRBD2|TRBV11-2
TGTGCCAGCAGCTCCCCCCGGGAGGGCGTCGAGCAGTACTTC
CASSSPREGVEQYF
>TRBJ2-7|.|.|TRBV9
TGTGCCAGCAGCGTGGCGCAGGGCGACTACGAGCAGTACTTC
CASSVAQGDYEQYF
>TRBJ1-1|.|TRBD1|TRBV5-5
TGTGCCAGCAGCTTAACAGGGGTTGGTGAAGCTTCCTTT
CASSLTGVGEASF
>TRBJ2-3|many|TRBD1|TRBV7-3
TGTGCCAGCAGCCCTCGGACAGGGGCGAACACAGATACGCAGTATTTT
CASSPRTGANTDTQYF
>TRBJ2-2|many|.|TRBV28
TGTGCCAGCTCTAGGATTAATCCGAACACCGGGGAGCTGTTTTTT
CASSRINPNTGELFF
>TRBJ1-1|.|.|TRBV29-1
TGCAGCGTCTCCCCAGACAGGAACACTGAAGCTTTCTTT
CSVSPDRNTEAFF
>TRBJ1-1|.|.|TRBV18
TGTGCCAGCTCAGACCGTGGACCTATGAACACTGAAGCTTTCTTT
CASSDRGPMNTEAFF
>TRBJ2-5|many|.|TRBV20-1
TGCAGTGCTAGAGATCTGTCAGGGCTGGGAGAGACCCAGTACTTC
CSARDLSGLGETQYF
>TRBJ1-1|many|TRBD1|TRBV7-2
TGTGCCAGCAGACCCCACCTGACAGGGATTAACACTGAAGCTTTCTTT
CASRPHLTGINTEAFF
>TRBJ2-3|few|TRBD2|TRBV14
TGTGCCAGCAGCTCCATTGAGCGTAGCGGGGCTACAGATACGCAGTATTTT
CASSSIERSGATDTQYF
>TRBJ1-6|.|.|TRBV20-1
TGCAGTGCTAAAAGGACAGTATCAAAAAATTCACCCCTCCACTTT
CSAKRTVSKNSPLHF
>TRBJ2-5|.|TRBD1|TRBV10-3
TGTGCCATCAGACCGTCCGGACAGGGGGAACAAGAGACCCAGTACTTC
CAIRPSGQGEQETQYF
>TRBJ2-1|few|TRBD2|TRBV24-1
TGTGCCACCAGTGATGGGACTAGCGGGCCCTGGAGCTCCTACAATGAGCAGTTCTTC
CATSDGTSGPWSSYNEQFF
>TRBJ2-1|few|.|TRBV9
TGTGCCAGCAGCGTAGTCTCTAGCAGCGATGAGCAGTTCTTC
CASSVVSSSDEQFF
>TRBJ1-1|few|TRBD1|TRBV19
TGTGCCAGTAGTATAGATCGGGCGACAGGGTCGGGGAACACTGAAGCTTTCTTT
CASSIDRATGSGNTEAFF
>TRBJ2-7|.|.|TRBV6-2/TRBV6-3
TGTGCCAGCAGTTACTTGGGGGCGATGAGCTACGAGCAGTACTTC
CASSYLGAMSYEQYF
>TRBJ2-7|.|TRBD1|TRBV2
TGTGCCAGCAAGGGACAGGGGGCGATAAACGAGCAGTACTTC
CASKGQGAINEQYF
>TRBJ2-1|many|.|TRBV11-2
TGTGCCAGCAGCTTAGGGGTCCGGGTGGATGAGCAGTTCTTC
CASSLGVRVDEQFF
>TRBJ2-5|many|TRBD2|TRBV5-1
TGCGCCAGCAGCTTGGTGCCAGCGGGGGGGCAGGAGACCCAGTACTTC
CASSLVPAGGQETQYF
>TRBJ2-6|.|.|TRBV6-1
TGTGCCAGCAGTCGGGACCGAATTTACTCTGGGGCCAACGTCCTGACTTTC
CASSRDRIYSGANVLTF
>TRBJ2-3|many|TRBD1|TRBV20-1
TGCAGTGCTAGTCTCCGGGACAGAAGCACAGATACGCAGTATTTT
CSASLRDRSTDTQYF
>TRBJ2-7|.|TRBD2|TRBV10-2
TGCGCCAGTTGGACTAGCGGGGGGCGGAACGAGCAGTACTTC
CASWTSGGRNEQYF
>TRBJ1-2|many|TRBD1|TRBV20-1
TGCAGGCCGGGACAGGGGCCCTATGGCTACACCTTC
CRPGQGPYGYTF
>TRBJ1-1|many|.|TRBV9
TGTGCCAGCAGCGTCCTGAACGGGTTAGACACTGAAGCTTTCTTT
CASSVLNGLDTEAFF
>TRBJ2-5|many|TRBD2|TRBV12-3/TRBV12-4
TGTGCCAGCAGTTTGGGGCGGGGGTCAGGGGAGACCCAGTACTTC
CASSLGRGSGETQYF
>TRBJ2-7|.|.|TRBV6-2/TRBV6-3
TGTGCCAGCAGTTCTCGGCGGGAGCAGTACTTC
CASSSRREQYF
>TRBJ2-2|many|TRBD2|TRBV3-1
TGTGCCAGCAGCCAGCAGACTAGCCCCGGGGAGCTGTTTTTT
CASSQQTSPGELFF
>TRBJ2-1|.|.|TRBV13
TGTGCCAGCAGCTTCAGCCCAAGTAAGGGGGACCATGAGCAGTTCTTC
CASSFSPSKGDHEQFF
>TRBJ2-7|few|.|TRBV2
TGTGCCAGCAGGCGGGGACTCTACGAGCAGTACTTC
CASRRGLYEQYF
>TRBJ2-1|many|.|TRBV11-2
TGTGCCAGCAGCCGGATGGGTTCAAACAACCCCTACAATGAGCAGTTCTTC
CASSRMGSNNPYNEQFF
>TRBJ2-2|.|TRBD1|TRBV5-1
TGCGCCAGCAGCTTCCACCCGGGACAGGGAGACACCGGGGAGCTGTTTTTT
CASSFHPGQGDTGELFF
>TRBJ2-1|many|.|TRBV18
TGTGCCAGCTCACTCGGGCAAGACAAGGGGCAGTTCTTC
CASSLGQDKGQFF
>TRBJ2-5|.|TRBD2|TRBV6-1
TGTGCCAGCAGTCGCCTAGCGGGGGGCCTGGGAGAGACCCAGTACTTC
CASSRLAGGLGETQYF
>TRBJ2-7|many|TRBD2|TRBV6-2/TRBV6-3
TGTGCCAGCAGTTTCGGGAGGGGGTACGAGCAGTACTTC
CASSFGRGYEQYF
>TRBJ1-4|.|TRBD1|TRBV27
TGTGCCAGCAGTTTATCCGGGACAGGGGGCTTTGAAAAACTGTTTTTT
CASSLSGTGGFEKLFF
>TRBJ2-7|.|TRBD2|TRBV2
TGTGCCAGCAACAAATTGGGGGGGACCTACGAGCAGTACTTC
CASNKLGGTYEQYF
>TRBJ2-7|.|.|TRBV6-1
TGTGCCGGCCTACAGTCGACCTACGAGCAGTACTTC
CAGLQSTYEQYF
>TRBJ2-2|many|.|TRBV15
TGTGCCACCAGCAGAGGAGGGAACACCGGGGAGCTGTTTTTT
CATSRGGNTGELFF
>TRBJ2-1|many|.|TRBV18
TGTGCCAGCTCACCGCCGCAGGAGGGGGAGCAGTTCTTC
CASSPPQEGEQFF
>TRBJ1-6|.|TRBD1|TRBV3-1
TGTGCCAGCAGCCGCCCGGGACAGCTTTATAATTCACCCCTCCACTTT
CASSRPGQLYNSPLHF